The 19 T cell receptor beta chains given below trace back to one sample, sequenced in a study of blood T cell repertoires in COVID-19. Assay used: immunoSEQ multiplex PCR; TCRdb lists only in-frame clones, some missing. The repertoire holds 150,000 or so clones, with roughly 82% as singletons. Specimen: peripheral blood. These receptors all stem from a human donor with acute or convalescent COVID-19. The donor label of this sample is uncertain.

CDR3: CASSRKGDSPLHF. As DNA, the CDR3 is TGTGCCAGCAGCCGGAAAGGGGATTCACCCCTCCACTTT. The V gene is TRBV7-2, the J gene TRBJ1-6, with TRBD1 as a possible D gene (5 bases). The CDR3 spans 13 residues. The germline V gene has CDR1 SGHTA and CDR2 FQGNSA. V shed 5 bases and J shed 8 bases, with 10 bases lying between them.

This rearrangement joins TRBV29-1 to TRBJ2-1; maybe TRBD2 (6 bases). V lost 2 bases, J lost 14 bases, and 16 bases lay in between. The CDR3 is 12 residues long. Germline CDR1 is SQVTM and CDR2 is ANQGSEA. CDR3 nucleotides: TGCAGCGTTGAAAACCGGAGGGGCGAGGAGTTCTTC. It encodes CSVENRRGEEFF.

The chain is built from TRBV4-1 and TRBJ2-7, with D maybe TRBD1 (6 bases). This CDR3 spans 15 amino acids. The V gene's germline CDR1 is MGHRA and CDR2 YSYEKL. The germline V and J ends were trimmed by 2 bases and 2 bases, with 13 bases remaining between them. The DNA for the CDR3 is TGCGCCAGCAGCCAATTTCACCGGGACACCTACGAGCAGTACTTC. Translated, it gives CASSQFHRDTYEQYF.

The rearrangement uses TRBV7-3 and TRBJ2-1, with D possibly matching TRBD2 (6 bases). V lost 5 bases, J lost 1 base, and 12 bases lay in between. The V gene's germline CDR1 is SGHTA and CDR2 FQGTGA. The CDR3 contains 15 residues. The CDR3 DNA follows: TGTGCCAGCAGCCGCGGGGACGGGTCCTACAATGAGCAGTTCTTC. It encodes CASSRGDGSYNEQFF.

This chain connects TRBV7-2 to TRBJ2-7, with 9 bases that match TRBD1. The CDR3 sequence is 15 residues long. Germline CDR1 reads SGHTA; CDR2 reads FQGNSA. V lost 4 bases to trimming and J lost 5 bases; unmatched junction nucleotides: 9. CDR3 sequence (DNA): TGTGCCAGCAGCTCCCCGACAGGGGGACGTCACGAGCAGTACTTC. Translated, it gives CASSSPTGGRHEQYF.

The table lists this clone with a count of one. This chain joins TRBV21-1 and TRBJ2-7; the table's D call, TRBD2, has no DNA check behind it. TRBV21-1 is annotated as a pseudogene. CDR3 length: 17 residues. CDR3 amino acids: CASSKARTSGGIYEQYF. CDR3 DNA sequence: TGTGCCAGCAGCAAAGCGAGGACTAGCGGGGGAATCTACGAGCAGTACTTC.

The rearrangement links TRBV7-7 to TRBJ1-1; no clear D. Germline CDR1 is SSHAT and CDR2 is FNYEAQ (reference sequence). Trimming took 1 base from V and 1 from J, leaving 4 bases between them. The CDR3 covers 13 residues. Here the CDR3 DNA reads TGTGCCAGCAGCTTAGGTCGGAACACTGAAGCTTTCTTT. Encoded protein: CASSLGRNTEAFF.

This clone was recorded a few times. The rearrangement uses TRBV10-3 and TRBJ2-1; weak D call: TRBD1 (6 bases). Germline values: CDR1 ENHRY, CDR2 SYGVKD. This CDR3 comprises 15 residues. Trimming cost V 6 bases and J 7 bases, with 19 bases left between them. This chain's CDR3 is CAISADRPPTNEQFF. In DNA form, the CDR3 reads TGTGCCATCAGCGCGGACAGACCCCCTACAAATGAGCAGTTCTTC.

The chain combines TRBV6-1 with TRBJ2-7, with TRBD2 matching over 8 bases. J gave up 2 bases and V 1 base, and 1 base lay outside the gene matches. CDR3 length: 14 amino acids. CDR1 MNHNS and CDR2 SASEGT come from the germline V gene. CDR3 bases: TGTGCCAGCAGTGAAGTAGCGGGGCCCTACGAGCAGTACTTC. This gives the protein CASSEVAGPYEQYF.

V gene TRBV10-3 combines with J gene TRBJ2-1; 8 nucleotides align to TRBD1. Trimming took 8 bases from V and 4 from J; bases not matched to a gene: 7. Per the germline V gene, CDR1 is ENHRY and CDR2 is SYGVKD. The CDR3 contains 14 residues. The CDR3 bases are TGTGCCATCGGGACAGGTCGCGGTTACAATGAGCAGTTCTTC. The encoded protein is CAIGTGRGYNEQFF.

V gene TRBV4-3 combines with J gene TRBJ2-7, with D tentatively TRBD1 (5 bases). Germline-derived CDR1 and CDR2 are LGHNA and YSLEER. The CDR3 runs 18 residues. V shed 1 base and J shed 0 bases, with 19 bases lying between them. For the CDR3, the DNA is TGCGCCAGCAGCCAAGGGGTCCAGGGCAGGCGGAACTCCTACGAGCAGTACTTC. Translation: CASSQGVQGRRNSYEQYF.

The chain uses TRBV2 and TRBJ2-3; 9 nucleotides agree with TRBD2. Trimming took 2 bases from V and 5 from J; bases not matched to a gene: 11. The length of the CDR3 is 17 residues. Per the germline V gene, CDR1 is SNHLY and CDR2 is FYNNEI. The CDR3 sequence is CASSETRDSGGRDTQYF. CDR3 DNA: TGTGCCAGCAGTGAAACACGTGATAGCGGGGGTAGAGATACGCAGTATTTT.

The chain joins TRBV3-1 (or the pseudogene TRBV3-2) to TRBJ1-5, with D tentatively TRBD1 (6 bases). Trimming cost V 1 base and J 1 base, with 8 bases left between them. This CDR3 has 15 residues. Germline values: CDR1 LGHDT, CDR2 YNNKEL (reference sequence). The CDR3 reads CASSQGQASNQPQHF. The CDR3 DNA reads TGTGCCAGCAGCCAAGGACAGGCGAGCAATCAGCCCCAGCATTTT.

The V gene is TRBV19, the J gene TRBJ1-6; D ambiguous. V gave up 0 bases and J gave up 6 bases, with 12 bases separating them. Germline values: CDR1 LNHDA, CDR2 SQIVND (reference sequence). This CDR3 comprises 16 residues. CDR3 region: CASSIDISTSNSPLHF. CDR3 nucleotide sequence: TGTGCCAGTAGTATAGACATTAGCACGAGTAATTCACCCCTCCACTTT.

The CDR3 nucleotides are TGTGCCAGCAGCCCCCAGGGGCTTCGCTATGGCTACACCTTC. It specifies CASSPQGLRYGYTF. The gene calls are TRBV7-9 and TRBJ1-2, with D possibly matching TRBD1 (6 bases). The CDR3 loop spans 14 amino acids. The V end lost 5 bases, the J end lost 4 bases, and 14 bases lay between the germline ends. The germline V gene encodes CDR1 SEHNR and CDR2 FQNEAQ (reference sequence).

V is TRBV18 and J is TRBJ1-1; TRBD1 matches at 7 bases. Germline assignment: CDR1 KGHSH and CDR2 LQKENI. The CDR3 contains 19 residues. After removal of 0 bases from V and 2 bases from J, the junction contained 15 bases not matched to a gene. CDR3: CASSPPIVDRARFNTEAFF. The CDR3 nucleotides read TGTGCCAGCTCACCACCGATCGTAGACAGGGCGCGTTTTAACACTGAAGCTTTCTTT. Variable domain in full (rest from reference TRBV18 and TRBJ1-1): NAGVMQNPRHLVRRRGQEARLRCSPMKGHSHVYWYRQLPEEGLKFMVYLQKENIIDESGMPKERFSAEFPKEGPSILRIQQVVRGDSAAYFCASSPPIVDRARFNTEAFFGQGTRLTVV.

The chain joins TRBV4-2 to TRBJ2-7, with D unresolved. The CDR3 has 15 residues. V gave up 0 bases and J gave up 2 bases, with 11 bases separating them. Germline assignment: CDR1 LGHNA and CDR2 YNFKEQ. For the CDR3, the DNA is TGTGCCAGCAGCCAAGACCCCTCCCTCGCCTACGAGCAGTACTTC. This gives the protein CASSQDPSLAYEQYF.

This sequence joins TRBV6-2 or TRBV6-3 and TRBJ1-1; 11 bases align to TRBD1. Per germline, CDR1 MNHEY and CDR2 SVGEGT. The junction had 10 bases not matched to a gene; V was cut back by 2 bases and J by 5 bases. The CDR3 consists of 17 residues. The CDR3 region is CASSYPGQGARRTEAFF. The CDR3 coding sequence is TGTGCCAGCAGTTACCCCGGACAGGGGGCTAGGAGAACTGAAGCTTTCTTT.

The J gene is TRBJ1-2, the V gene TRBV7-8; D might be TRBD1 (6 bases). V was cut by 2 bases and J by 8 bases, with 30 bases left in between. CDR3 size: 19 residues. The V gene's germline CDR1 is SGHVS and CDR2 FQNEAQ. The DNA of the CDR3 is TGTGCCAGCAGCTTAAGCCCCAGTGGGGTCCCCCTCTTTGGGGGCGGCTACACCTTC. Translation: CASSLSPSGVPLFGGGYTF.